Detailed here is one T cell receptor (beta chain). Antigen specificity is unknown. RNA, once extracted, was reverse transcribed into cDNA for use as the sequencing template. The protocol was immunoSEQ multiplex PCR, while the TCRdb copy is restricted to in-frame clones and leaves out a portion. The sample lists under 250,000 clones, around 50% occurring once. The sample originates from a study of CD8+ T cells in alopecia areata. Overall study results and limits: The study also sequences resident alphabeta T cells of normal skin in scalp samples. Possibly because of HLA-related factors, TCR sharing was less clear across patients than in mice. Relative to normal scalp, lesional scalp, especially alopecia totalis/universalis, showed higher clonality.

V was pared by 4 bases and J by 0 bases, with 9 bases between. CDR1 is SEHNR and CDR2 is FQNEAQ in the germline V gene (reference sequence). The CDR3 length is 14 residues. The receptor comes from a human donor in good health. The sequencing input was CD8+ T cells sorted from blood. The J gene is TRBJ1-2, the V gene TRBV7-9; D is undetermined. The CDR3 DNA reads TGTGCCAGCAGCTCTACCGGTACTAACTATGGCTACACCTTC. Amino acid sequence: CASSSTGTNYGYTF.